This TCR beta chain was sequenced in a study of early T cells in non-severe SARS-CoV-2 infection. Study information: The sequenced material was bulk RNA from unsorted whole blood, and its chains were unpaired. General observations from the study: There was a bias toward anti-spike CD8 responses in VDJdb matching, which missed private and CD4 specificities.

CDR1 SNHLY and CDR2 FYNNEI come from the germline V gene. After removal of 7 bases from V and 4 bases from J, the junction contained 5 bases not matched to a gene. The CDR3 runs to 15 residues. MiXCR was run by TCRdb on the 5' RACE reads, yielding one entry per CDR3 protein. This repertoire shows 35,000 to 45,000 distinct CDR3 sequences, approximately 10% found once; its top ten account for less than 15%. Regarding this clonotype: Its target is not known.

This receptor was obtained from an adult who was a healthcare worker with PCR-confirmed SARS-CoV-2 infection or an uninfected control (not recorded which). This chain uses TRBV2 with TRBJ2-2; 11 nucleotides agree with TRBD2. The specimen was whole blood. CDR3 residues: CASTSGGRGTGELFF. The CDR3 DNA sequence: TGTGCCAGCACTAGCGGGGGGCGAGGCACCGGGGAGCTGTTTTTT. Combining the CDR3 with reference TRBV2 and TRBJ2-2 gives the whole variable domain EPEVTQTPSHQVTQMGQEVILRCVPISNHLYFYWYRQILGQKVEFLVSFYNNEISEKSEIFDDQFSVERPDGSNFTLKIRSTKLEDSAMYFCASTSGGRGTGELFFGEGSRLTVL.